The rows below give T cell receptor beta chains drawn from one sample of a study of early T cells in non-severe SARS-CoV-2 infection. Using its own MiXCR run on the 5' RACE reads, TCRdb lists one record per CDR3 protein. In the table there are 62,000 or so distinct CDR3 sequences, 7% to 9.5% of which are singletons. Here the sequenced sample was whole blood, taken at baseline. These receptors all stem from an adult who was a healthcare worker with PCR-confirmed SARS-CoV-2 infection or an uninfected control (not recorded which). Each CDR3 is given with its conserved first and last residue. Each record gives: V gene, CDR3 protein.

TRBV12-3/TRBV12-4,CASSSSGGLGYNEQFF
TRBV15,CATSRALAGSYEQYF
TRBV3-1,CASSLKGIGWYGYTF
TRBV19,CASSIPTAGAYGYTF
TRBV7-9,CASREGSNTEAFF
TRBV6-6,CASSFGVAGGSDTQYF
TRBV5-4,CASRERENDEQFF
TRBV7-3,CASSLGQYTDTQYF
TRBV5-1,CASSPRGPGQEVGTYEQYF
TRBV11-2,CASSLDLGRIRNEQFF
TRBV13,CASSAGAGELFF
TRBV7-8,CASSLGVNRGEQYF
TRBV5-1,CASSLGLLTYEQYF
TRBV20-1,CSASPSGSAAKNIQYF
TRBV12-3/TRBV12-4,CASSLNAGGTEQYF
TRBV7-2,CASSPEASGSPKNIQYF
TRBV6-5,CASSYDDRGNEQFF
TRBV7-9,CASSRRDKSFGDGYTF
TRBV5-1,CASSSERAKYNEQFF
TRBV29-1,CSARTGGNTEAFF